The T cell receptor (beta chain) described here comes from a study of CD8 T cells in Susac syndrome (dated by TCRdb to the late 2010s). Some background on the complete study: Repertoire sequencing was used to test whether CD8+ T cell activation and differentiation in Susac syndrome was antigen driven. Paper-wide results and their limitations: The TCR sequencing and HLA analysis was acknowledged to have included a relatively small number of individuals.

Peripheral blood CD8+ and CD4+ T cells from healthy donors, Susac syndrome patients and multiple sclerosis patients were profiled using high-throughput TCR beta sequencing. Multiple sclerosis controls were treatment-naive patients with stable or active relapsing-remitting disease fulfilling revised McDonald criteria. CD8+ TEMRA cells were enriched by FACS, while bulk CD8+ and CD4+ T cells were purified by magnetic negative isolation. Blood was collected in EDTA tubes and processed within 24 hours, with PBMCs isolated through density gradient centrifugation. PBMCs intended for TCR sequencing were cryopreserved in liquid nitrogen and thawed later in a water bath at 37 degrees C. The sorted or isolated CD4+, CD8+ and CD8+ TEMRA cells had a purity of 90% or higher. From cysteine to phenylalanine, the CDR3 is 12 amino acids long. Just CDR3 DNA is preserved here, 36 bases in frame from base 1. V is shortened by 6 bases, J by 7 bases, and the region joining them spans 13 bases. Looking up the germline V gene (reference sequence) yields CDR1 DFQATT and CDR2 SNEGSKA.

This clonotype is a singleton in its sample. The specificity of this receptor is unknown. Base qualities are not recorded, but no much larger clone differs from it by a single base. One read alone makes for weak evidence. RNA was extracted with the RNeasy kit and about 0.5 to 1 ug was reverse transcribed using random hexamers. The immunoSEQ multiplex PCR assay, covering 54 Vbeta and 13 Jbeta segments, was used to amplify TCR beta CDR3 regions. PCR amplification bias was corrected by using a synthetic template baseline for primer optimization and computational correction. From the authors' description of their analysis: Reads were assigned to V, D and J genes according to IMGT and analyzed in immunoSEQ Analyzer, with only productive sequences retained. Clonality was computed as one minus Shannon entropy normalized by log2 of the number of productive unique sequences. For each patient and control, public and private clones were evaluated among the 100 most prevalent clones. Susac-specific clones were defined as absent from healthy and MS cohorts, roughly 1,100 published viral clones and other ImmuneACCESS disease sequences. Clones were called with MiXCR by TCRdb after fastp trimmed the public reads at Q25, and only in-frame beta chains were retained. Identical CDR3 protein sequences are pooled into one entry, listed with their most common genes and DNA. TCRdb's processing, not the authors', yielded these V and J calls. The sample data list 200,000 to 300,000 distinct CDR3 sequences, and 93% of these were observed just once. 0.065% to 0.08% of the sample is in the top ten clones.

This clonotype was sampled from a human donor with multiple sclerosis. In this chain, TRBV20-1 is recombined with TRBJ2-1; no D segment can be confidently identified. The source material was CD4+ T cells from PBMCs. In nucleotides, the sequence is TGCAGTGCGGAGACTGGGCGGAATGAGCAGTTCTTC. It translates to CSAETGRNEQFF.